This T cell receptor beta chain comes out of a study of T cell repertoires in cytomegalovirus infection. Study-level findings and limits: Accumulated public TCR beta family frequency recognized individuals carrying CMV together with the relevant HLA.

TCRdb analysed the reads with MiXCR anew, one entry per CDR3 protein. The table lists 350,000 to 400,000 distinct CDR3 sequences, approximately 30% of them singletons. A note on this clonotype: The antigen is not known.

The V end lost 2 bases, the J end lost 0 bases, and 8 bases lay between the germline ends. The CDR3 totals 14 residues. Germline V CDR1 and CDR2: GTSNPN, SVGIG (reference sequence). The chain recombines TRBV30 with TRBJ1-3; D is unresolved. Source: cultured PBMCs, taken from culture after CMV antigen stimulation. This sequence originates from a human donor in good health (CMV status not recorded). Some clones in this sample may be carry-over from other donors' samples. CDR3 residues: CAWSPASSGNTIYF. DNA for the CDR3: TGTGCCTGGAGTCCAGCCAGCTCTGGAAACACCATATATTTT.